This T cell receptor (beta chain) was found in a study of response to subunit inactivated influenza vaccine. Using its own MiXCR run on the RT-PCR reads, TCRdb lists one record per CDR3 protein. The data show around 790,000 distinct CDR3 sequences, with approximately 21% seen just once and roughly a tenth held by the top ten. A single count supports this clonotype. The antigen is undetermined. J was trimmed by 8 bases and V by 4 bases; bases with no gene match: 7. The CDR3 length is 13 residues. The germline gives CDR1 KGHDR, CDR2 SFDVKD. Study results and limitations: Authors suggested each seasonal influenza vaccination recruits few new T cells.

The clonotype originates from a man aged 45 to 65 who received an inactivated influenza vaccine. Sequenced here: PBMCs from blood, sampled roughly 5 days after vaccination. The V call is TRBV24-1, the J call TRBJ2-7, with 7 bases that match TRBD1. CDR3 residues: CATSEGRGRQQYF. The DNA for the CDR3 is TGTGCCACCAGTGAGGGTAGGGGGCGGCAGCAGTACTTC.